The clone carrying this TCR beta chain is judged medium-sized. The target antigen is unknown. The data derive from a study of tumor-infiltrating lymphocytes in localized non-small cell lung cancer. Study summary: Tumor tissue and non-adjacent uninvolved lung came from each patient. Study results and limitations: Tumor T-cell fraction from TCR sequencing was not associated with recurrence-free survival (p = 0.61). Available tissue quantity limited TCR sequencing to a patient subset. Compared with uninvolved lung, tumors showed higher T cell infiltration by TCRbeta sequencing.

The CDR3 covers 16 residues. The germline gives CDR1 SGHRS, CDR2 YFSETQ. The ends were cut back, 0 bases at V and 1 base at J, with 13 bases in the middle. The method was immunoSEQ multiplex PCR; TCRdb's version includes in-frame clones alone and lacks a portion of them. Among fewer than 12,000 clones listed, 63% were seen once. The material sequenced was lung tumor tissue. This chain links TRBV5-1 with TRBJ2-5; D is undetermined. The receptor comes from a human donor with non-small cell lung cancer. This CDR3 reads CASSLGVGGTQETQYF. Written as DNA, the CDR3 is TGCGCCAGCAGCTTGGGGGTGGGCGGAACCCAAGAGACCCAGTACTTC.